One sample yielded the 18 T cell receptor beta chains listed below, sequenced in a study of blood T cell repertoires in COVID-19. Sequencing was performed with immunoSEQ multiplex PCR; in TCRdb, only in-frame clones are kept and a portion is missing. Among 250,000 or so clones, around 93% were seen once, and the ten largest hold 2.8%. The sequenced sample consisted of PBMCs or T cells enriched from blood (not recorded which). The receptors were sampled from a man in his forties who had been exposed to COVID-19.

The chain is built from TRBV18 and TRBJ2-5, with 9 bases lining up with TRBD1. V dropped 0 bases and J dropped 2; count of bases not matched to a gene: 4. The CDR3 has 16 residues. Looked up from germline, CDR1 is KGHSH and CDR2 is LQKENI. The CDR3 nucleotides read TGTGCCAGCTCACCACCCACAGGGGGCGGGCAAGAGACCCAGTACTTC. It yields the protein CASSPPTGGGQETQYF.

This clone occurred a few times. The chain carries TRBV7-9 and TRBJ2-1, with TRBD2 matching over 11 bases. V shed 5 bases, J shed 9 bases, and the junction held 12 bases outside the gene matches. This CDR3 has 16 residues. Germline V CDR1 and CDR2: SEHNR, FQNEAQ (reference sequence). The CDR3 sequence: CASSRWASGGSFEQFF. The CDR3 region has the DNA TGTGCCAGCAGCCGGTGGGCTAGCGGGGGGTCGTTTGAGCAGTTCTTC.

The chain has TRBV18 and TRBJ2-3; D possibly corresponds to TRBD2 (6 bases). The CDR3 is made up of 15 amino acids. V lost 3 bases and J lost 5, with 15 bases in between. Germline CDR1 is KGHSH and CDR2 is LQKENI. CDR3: CASSPAGRGGDTQYF. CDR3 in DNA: TGTGCCAGCTCACCTGCGGGCCGGGGAGGAGATACGCAGTATTTT.

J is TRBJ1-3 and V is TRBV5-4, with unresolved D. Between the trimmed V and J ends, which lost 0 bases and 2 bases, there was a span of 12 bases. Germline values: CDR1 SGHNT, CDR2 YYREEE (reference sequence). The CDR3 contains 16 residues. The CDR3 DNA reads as TGTGCCAGCAGCTTGGGGTCCTCCAGCGCTGGAAACACCATATATTTT. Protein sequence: CASSLGSSSAGNTIYF.

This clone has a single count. CDR3 in DNA: TGTGCCACCAGCAGAGGGACGGGGAATCAGCCCCAGCATTTT. This encodes CATSRGTGNQPQHF. The J gene is TRBJ1-5, the V gene TRBV15, with D hard to call. Trimming left V 1 base short and J 4 bases short, with 8 bases between. Germline V CDR1 and CDR2: LNHNV, YYDKDF (reference sequence). The CDR3 runs to 14 residues.

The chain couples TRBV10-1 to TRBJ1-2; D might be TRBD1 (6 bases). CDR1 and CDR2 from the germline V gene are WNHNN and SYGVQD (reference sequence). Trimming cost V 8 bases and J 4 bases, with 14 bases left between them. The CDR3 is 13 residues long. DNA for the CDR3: TGCGCCAGCTCCCAAGGACAGAGCTATGGCTACACCTTC. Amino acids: CASSQGQSYGYTF.

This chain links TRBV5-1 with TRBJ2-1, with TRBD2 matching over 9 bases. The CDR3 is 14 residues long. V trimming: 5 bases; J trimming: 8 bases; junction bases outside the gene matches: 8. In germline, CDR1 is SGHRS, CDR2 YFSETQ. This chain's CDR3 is CASRPGLAPHEQFF. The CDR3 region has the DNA TGCGCCAGCAGACCGGGACTAGCTCCCCATGAGCAGTTCTTC.

The DNA for the CDR3 is TGTGCCACCGGGTCTACAGATAGCAATCAGCCCCAGCATTTT. This gives the protein CATGSTDSNQPQHF. The chain couples TRBV24-1 to TRBJ1-5; D is undetermined. CDR1 and CDR2 (germline): KGHDR, SFDVKD. The V end was cut by 9 bases, the J end by 0 bases, with 11 bases between. The CDR3 loop spans 14 amino acids.

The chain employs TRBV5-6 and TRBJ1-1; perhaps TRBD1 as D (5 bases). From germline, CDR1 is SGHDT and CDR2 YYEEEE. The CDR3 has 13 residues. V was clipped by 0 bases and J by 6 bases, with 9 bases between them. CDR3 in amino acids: CASSLAGYAEAFF. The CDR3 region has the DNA TGTGCCAGCAGCTTGGCAGGGTATGCTGAAGCTTTCTTT.

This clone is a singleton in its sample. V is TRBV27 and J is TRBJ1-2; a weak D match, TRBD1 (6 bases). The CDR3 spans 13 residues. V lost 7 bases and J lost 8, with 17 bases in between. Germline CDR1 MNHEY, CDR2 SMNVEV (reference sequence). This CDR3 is CASTVWGRGGYTF. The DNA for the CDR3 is TGTGCCAGCACCGTGTGGGGGCGCGGAGGCTACACCTTC.

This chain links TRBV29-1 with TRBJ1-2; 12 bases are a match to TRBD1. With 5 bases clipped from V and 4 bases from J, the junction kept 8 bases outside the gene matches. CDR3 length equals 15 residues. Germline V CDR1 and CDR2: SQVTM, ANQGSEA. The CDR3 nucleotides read TGCAGCGTTTACCAACCGGGACAGGGGGCCTATGGCTACACCTTC. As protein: CSVYQPGQGAYGYTF.

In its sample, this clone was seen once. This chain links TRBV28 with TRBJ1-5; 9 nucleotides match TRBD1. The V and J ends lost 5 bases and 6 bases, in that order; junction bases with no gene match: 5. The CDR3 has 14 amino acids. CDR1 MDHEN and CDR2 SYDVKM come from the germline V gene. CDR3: CASSVGQGRQPQHF. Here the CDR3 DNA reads TGTGCCAGCAGTGTGGGACAGGGACGTCAGCCCCAGCATTTT. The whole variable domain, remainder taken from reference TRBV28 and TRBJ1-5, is DVKVTQSSRYLVKRTGEKVFLECVQDMDHENMFWYRQDPGLGLRLIYFSYDVKMKEKGDIPEGYSVSREKKERFSLILESASTNQTSMYLCASSVGQGRQPQHFGDGTRLSIL.

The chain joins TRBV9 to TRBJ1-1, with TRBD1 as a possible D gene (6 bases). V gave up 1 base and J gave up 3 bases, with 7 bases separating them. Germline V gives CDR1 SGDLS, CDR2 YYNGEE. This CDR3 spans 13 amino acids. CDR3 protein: CASSVYRDTEAFF. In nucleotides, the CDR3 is TGTGCCAGCAGCGTATACAGGGACACTGAAGCTTTCTTT.

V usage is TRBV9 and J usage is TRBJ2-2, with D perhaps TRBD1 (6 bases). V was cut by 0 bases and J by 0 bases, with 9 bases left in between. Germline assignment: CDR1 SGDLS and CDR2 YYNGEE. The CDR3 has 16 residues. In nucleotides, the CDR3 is TGTGCCAGCAGCGTAGGAACAGGGACGAACACCGGGGAGCTGTTTTTT. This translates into CASSVGTGTNTGELFF. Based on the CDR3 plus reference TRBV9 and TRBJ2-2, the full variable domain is DSGVTQTPKHLITATGQRVTLRCSPRSGDLSVYWYQQSLDQGLQFLIQYYNGEERAKGNILERFSAQQFPDLHSELNLSSLELGDSALYFCASSVGTGTNTGELFFGEGSRLTVL.

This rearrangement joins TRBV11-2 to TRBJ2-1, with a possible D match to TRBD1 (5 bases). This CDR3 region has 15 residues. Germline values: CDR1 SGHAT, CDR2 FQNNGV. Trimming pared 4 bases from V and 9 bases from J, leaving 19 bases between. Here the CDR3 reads CASSSPRVSVSEQFF. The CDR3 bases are TGTGCCAGCAGCTCTCCCAGGGTGAGCGTTTCTGAGCAGTTCTTC. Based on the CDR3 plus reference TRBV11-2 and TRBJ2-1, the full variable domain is EAGVAQSPRYKIIEKRQSVAFWCNPISGHATLYWYQQILGQGPKLLIQFQNNGVVDDSQLPKDRFSAERLKGVDSTLKIQPAKLEDSAVYLCASSSPRVSVSEQFFGPGTRLTVL.

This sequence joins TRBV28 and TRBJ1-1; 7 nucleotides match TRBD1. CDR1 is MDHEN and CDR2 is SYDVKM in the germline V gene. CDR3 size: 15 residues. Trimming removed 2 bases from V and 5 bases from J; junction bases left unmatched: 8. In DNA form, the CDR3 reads TGTGCCAGCAGTTTAACAGACAGGGTGGGGACTGAAGCTTTCTTT. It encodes CASSLTDRVGTEAFF. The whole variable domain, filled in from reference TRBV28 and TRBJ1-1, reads DVKVTQSSRYLVKRTGEKVFLECVQDMDHENMFWYRQDPGLGLRLIYFSYDVKMKEKGDIPEGYSVSREKKERFSLILESASTNQTSMYLCASSLTDRVGTEAFFGQGTRLTVV.

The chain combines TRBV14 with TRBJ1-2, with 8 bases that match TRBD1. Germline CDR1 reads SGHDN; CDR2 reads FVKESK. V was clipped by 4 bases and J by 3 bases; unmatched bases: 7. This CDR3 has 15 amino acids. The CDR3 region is CASSPRDRPHYGYTF. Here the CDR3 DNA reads TGTGCCAGCAGCCCGCGGGACAGGCCGCACTATGGCTACACCTTC. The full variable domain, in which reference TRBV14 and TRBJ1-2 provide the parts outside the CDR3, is EAGVTQFPSHSVIEKGQTVTLRCDPISGHDNLYWYRRVMGKEIKFLLHFVKESKQDESGMPNNRFLAERTGGTYSTLKVQPAELEDSGVYFCASSPRDRPHYGYTFGSGTRLTVV.

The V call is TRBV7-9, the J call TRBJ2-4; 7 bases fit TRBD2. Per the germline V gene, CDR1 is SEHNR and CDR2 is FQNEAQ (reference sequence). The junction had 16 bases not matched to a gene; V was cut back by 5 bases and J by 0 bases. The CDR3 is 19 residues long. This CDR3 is CASSPWGGSYRKAKNIQYF. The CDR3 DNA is TGTGCCAGCAGCCCTTGGGGGGGATCATACAGGAAAGCCAAAAACATTCAGTACTTC.